This T cell receptor (beta chain) was sequenced in a study of blood T cells in healthy people across ages. General study points: Versus aged donors, long-lived donors had higher diversity and more naive CD4+ cells. The authors considered diversity estimates from one million T cells to be underestimates.

With regard to this clonotype: Antigen unknown.

Sample-barcoded 5' priming and a J-beta primer mix drove a second PCR of about 6 to 12 cycles. Every cDNA molecule carried a tag from a template-switch adaptor bearing 12 random nucleotides. Sequencing recovered at least 3 million CDR3-containing paired-end reads from each sample. MiXCR, run by TCRdb on the 5' RACE reads, gives a single entry per CDR3 protein. The sample consists of about a million distinct CDR3 sequences, roughly half of them appearing once. Germline CDR1 and CDR2: MNHEY and SVGEGT. The CDR3 totals 13 residues. Trimming took 7 bases from V and 4 from J, leaving 13 bases between them.

The V call is TRBV6-2 or TRBV6-3, the J call TRBJ1-2, with no clear D. The sequence was obtained from a woman aged 55-70 years in good health. The sequenced sample consisted of blood. The CDR3 DNA follows: TGTGCCAGCACAGTACCTAACTCCTATGGCTACACCTTC. As protein: CASTVPNSYGYTF.